Listed below are T cell receptor beta chains from one sample, sequenced in a study of Graves' ophthalmopathy and Graves' hyperthyroidism. TCRdb reprocessed the multiplex PCR reads with MiXCR, giving one entry per CDR3 protein. The data show hundreds of thousands of distinct CDR3 sequences, 22% seen once. The specimen sequenced was peripheral blood. All receptors come from a woman aged 18-35 years with stable Graves' hyperthyroidism. Some clones in this sample may be carry-over from other donors' samples. CDR3s include the opening cysteine and the closing phenylalanine or tryptophan. Each record gives: D gene, J gene, CDR3 length, clone size, V gene, CDR3 DNA, CDR3 protein. D genes are given only for firm matches. Clone size, where shown, is once, few, many, or a class for clones that have expanded.

d_call: -; j_call: TRBJ2-7; cdr3_length: 13; clone_size: many; v_call: TRBV4-1; cdr3_nt: TGCGCCAGCAGCCAAGAGGTCTTCTGGGGGCAGTACTTC; cdr3_aa: CASSQEVFWGQYF
d_call: TRBD1; j_call: TRBJ1-5; cdr3_length: 14; clone_size: few; v_call: TRBV12-5; cdr3_nt: TGTGCCTCAACCACAGGGGCCGACAATCAGCCCCAGCATTTT; cdr3_aa: CASTTGADNQPQHF
d_call: -; j_call: TRBJ1-6; cdr3_length: 13; clone_size: many; v_call: TRBV7-2; cdr3_nt: TGTGCCAGCAGCTTGGTCCGGGATTCACCCCTCCACTTT; cdr3_aa: CASSLVRDSPLHF
d_call: TRBD1; j_call: TRBJ1-1; cdr3_length: 16; clone_size: -; v_call: TRBV28; cdr3_nt: TGTGCCAGCAGTTTCCCCGGGACAGCAATGAACACTGAAGCTTTCTTT; cdr3_aa: CASSFPGTAMNTEAFF
d_call: -; j_call: TRBJ2-7; cdr3_length: 16; clone_size: -; v_call: TRBV28; cdr3_nt: TGTGCCAGCAGTCCCTCCCACGGACGGCAAGACTACGAGCAGTACTTC; cdr3_aa: CASSPSHGRQDYEQYF
d_call: -; j_call: TRBJ2-5; cdr3_length: 13; clone_size: -; v_call: TRBV28; cdr3_nt: TGTGCCAGCAGGTCCCCCTTCCAAGAGACCCAGTACTTC; cdr3_aa: CASRSPFQETQYF
d_call: -; j_call: TRBJ1-5; cdr3_length: 13; clone_size: many; v_call: TRBV27; cdr3_nt: TGTGCCAGCAGTTTACAGGGACGGCAGCCCCAGCATTTT; cdr3_aa: CASSLQGRQPQHF
d_call: -; j_call: TRBJ1-2; cdr3_length: 13; clone_size: -; v_call: TRBV18; cdr3_nt: TGTGCCAGCTCTCCAGGGTTCCACTATGGCTACACCTTC; cdr3_aa: CASSPGFHYGYTF
d_call: TRBD2; j_call: TRBJ2-5; cdr3_length: 16; clone_size: once; v_call: TRBV12-3/TRBV12-4; cdr3_nt: TGTGCCAGCAGACGAAGACTAGCGGGAGGGCAAGAGACCCAGTACTTC; cdr3_aa: CASRRRLAGGQETQYF
d_call: TRBD1; j_call: TRBJ2-7; cdr3_length: 14; clone_size: many; v_call: TRBV12-3/TRBV12-4; cdr3_nt: TGTGCCAGCAGTTCAACCGTGGGACAGCCATCGCAGTACTTC; cdr3_aa: CASSSTVGQPSQYF
d_call: -; j_call: TRBJ1-3; cdr3_length: 13; clone_size: many; v_call: TRBV12-3/TRBV12-4; cdr3_nt: TGTGCCAGCAGTTTAGTGGGGGGGCACACCATATATTTT; cdr3_aa: CASSLVGGHTIYF
d_call: TRBD2; j_call: TRBJ2-5; cdr3_length: 15; clone_size: -; v_call: TRBV27; cdr3_nt: TGTGCCAGCAGTGAGACTAGCGGGAGAAGGGAGACCCAGTACTTC; cdr3_aa: CASSETSGRRETQYF
d_call: TRBD1; j_call: TRBJ2-2; cdr3_length: 14; clone_size: -; v_call: TRBV12-3/TRBV12-4; cdr3_nt: TGTGCCAGCAGTCCTCAGGGGGTTAACGGGGAGCTGTTTTTT; cdr3_aa: CASSPQGVNGELFF
d_call: -; j_call: TRBJ2-5; cdr3_length: 14; clone_size: many; v_call: TRBV20-1; cdr3_nt: TGCAGTGCTACCCTGGGCGTGAGGTCAGAGACCCAGTACTTC; cdr3_aa: CSATLGVRSETQYF
d_call: TRBD1; j_call: TRBJ2-7; cdr3_length: 15; clone_size: -; v_call: TRBV12-3/TRBV12-4; cdr3_nt: TGTGCCAGCAGACTAGGGGGACAGGGTTCCTACGAGCAGTACTTC; cdr3_aa: CASRLGGQGSYEQYF
d_call: -; j_call: TRBJ2-2; cdr3_length: 14; clone_size: few; v_call: TRBV5-1; cdr3_nt: TGCGCCAGCAGCTTAGGCTCCCCCACCGGGGAGCTGTTTTTT; cdr3_aa: CASSLGSPTGELFF
d_call: TRBD1; j_call: TRBJ1-2; cdr3_length: 14; clone_size: few; v_call: TRBV28; cdr3_nt: TGTGCCACCCCCCTGCCGGGACAGGTCCATGGCTACACCTTC; cdr3_aa: CATPLPGQVHGYTF
d_call: TRBD1; j_call: TRBJ2-7; cdr3_length: 14; clone_size: many; v_call: TRBV28; cdr3_nt: TGTGCCAGCAGTTTTGGGGGACAGTTATACGAGCAGTACTTC; cdr3_aa: CASSFGGQLYEQYF
d_call: -; j_call: TRBJ2-7; cdr3_length: 13; clone_size: many; v_call: TRBV25-1; cdr3_nt: TGTGCCAGCAGTGACCCAGTAACCTACGAGCAGTACTTC; cdr3_aa: CASSDPVTYEQYF
d_call: TRBD1; j_call: TRBJ1-2; cdr3_length: 14; clone_size: few; v_call: TRBV19; cdr3_nt: TGTGCCAGTAGTCCAGGGGACAGGTGGGGATTCTACACCTTC; cdr3_aa: CASSPGDRWGFYTF
d_call: TRBD1; j_call: TRBJ1-2; cdr3_length: 15; clone_size: -; v_call: TRBV28; cdr3_nt: TGTGCCAGCAGTTTATCATTAGGGGGCATAAATGGCTACACCTTC; cdr3_aa: CASSLSLGGINGYTF
d_call: TRBD2; j_call: TRBJ2-2; cdr3_length: 15; clone_size: -; v_call: TRBV30; cdr3_nt: TGTGCCTGGAGTAGCGGGGGAACGAACACCGGGGAGCTGTTTTTT; cdr3_aa: CAWSSGGTNTGELFF
d_call: TRBD1; j_call: TRBJ2-7; cdr3_length: 15; clone_size: many; v_call: TRBV15; cdr3_nt: TGTGCCACCAGCAGACCGGACAGGGCCTCCTACGAGCAGTACTTC; cdr3_aa: CATSRPDRASYEQYF
d_call: -; j_call: TRBJ1-2; cdr3_length: 12; clone_size: -; v_call: TRBV7-2; cdr3_nt: TGTGCCAGCAGCCCTACTAACTATGGCTACACCTTC; cdr3_aa: CASSPTNYGYTF
d_call: -; j_call: TRBJ2-7; cdr3_length: 16; clone_size: many; v_call: TRBV6-5; cdr3_nt: TGTGCCAGCAGTTACTCGAGTCCAGGATTGGCCTACGAGCAGTACTTC; cdr3_aa: CASSYSSPGLAYEQYF
d_call: -; j_call: TRBJ1-1; cdr3_length: 13; clone_size: -; v_call: TRBV6-1; cdr3_nt: TGTGCCAGCACCAAAGGGCGATTCACTGAAGCTTTCTTT; cdr3_aa: CASTKGRFTEAFF
d_call: -; j_call: TRBJ1-5; cdr3_length: 15; clone_size: -; v_call: TRBV5-1; cdr3_nt: TGCGCCAGCAGCTTGGGGGGGGGCAATCATCAGCCCCAGCATTTT; cdr3_aa: CASSLGGGNHQPQHF
d_call: -; j_call: TRBJ1-5; cdr3_length: 14; clone_size: -; v_call: TRBV12-3/TRBV12-4; cdr3_nt: TGTGCCAGCAGCCATGATGTCCCCAATCAGCCTCAGCATTTT; cdr3_aa: CASSHDVPNQPQHF
d_call: TRBD1; j_call: TRBJ2-7; cdr3_length: 19; clone_size: -; v_call: TRBV6-2/TRBV6-3; cdr3_nt: TGTGCCAGCAGTTATAAGAGGACAGGGGGAATTTTAGTTGCCTACGAGCAGTACTTC; cdr3_aa: CASSYKRTGGILVAYEQYF
d_call: -; j_call: TRBJ2-4; cdr3_length: 12; clone_size: few; v_call: TRBV30; cdr3_nt: TGTGCCTGGAGTGGGTCCAGAAACATTAAGTACTTC; cdr3_aa: CAWSGSRNIKYF
d_call: -; j_call: TRBJ1-3; cdr3_length: 14; clone_size: many; v_call: TRBV20-1; cdr3_nt: TGCAGTGCATGGGGGGCGAGCTCTGGAAACACCATATATTTT; cdr3_aa: CSAWGASSGNTIYF
d_call: -; j_call: TRBJ2-5; cdr3_length: 14; clone_size: -; v_call: TRBV20-1; cdr3_nt: TGCAGTGCTTGGGGTTTTGGATACCAAGAGACCCAGTACTTC; cdr3_aa: CSAWGFGYQETQYF
d_call: TRBD1; j_call: TRBJ1-2; cdr3_length: 15; clone_size: many; v_call: TRBV6-2/TRBV6-3; cdr3_nt: TGTGCCAGCAGTTCCGCGGACAGGGTCTTCTATGGCTACACCTTC; cdr3_aa: CASSSADRVFYGYTF
d_call: -; j_call: TRBJ2-7; cdr3_length: 12; clone_size: many; v_call: TRBV30; cdr3_nt: TGTGCCTGGAGTAGGGGGGCCTACGAGCAGTACTTC; cdr3_aa: CAWSRGAYEQYF
d_call: TRBD2; j_call: TRBJ2-2; cdr3_length: 16; clone_size: many; v_call: TRBV6-5; cdr3_nt: TGTGCCAGCAGTTACTTTGGGACTAGCGGTACAGGGGAGCTGTTTTTT; cdr3_aa: CASSYFGTSGTGELFF
d_call: -; j_call: TRBJ1-1; cdr3_length: 16; clone_size: -; v_call: TRBV6-2/TRBV6-3; cdr3_nt: TGTGCCAGCAGAACCCCACCTAATACCGAGAACACTGAAGCTTTCTTT; cdr3_aa: CASRTPPNTENTEAFF
d_call: -; j_call: TRBJ2-5; cdr3_length: 14; clone_size: -; v_call: TRBV6-1; cdr3_nt: TGTGCCAGCAGTCCCGGGGCCAGCGGGGAGACCCAGTACTTC; cdr3_aa: CASSPGASGETQYF
d_call: -; j_call: TRBJ1-2; cdr3_length: 15; clone_size: many; v_call: TRBV24-1; cdr3_nt: TGTGCCACCAGTGACTCCGGGACAAGTGACTATGGCTACACCTTC; cdr3_aa: CATSDSGTSDYGYTF
d_call: -; j_call: TRBJ1-1; cdr3_length: 15; clone_size: few; v_call: TRBV2; cdr3_nt: TGTGCCAGCAGCCCTTATGGGGCAGGAGCGACTGAAGCTTTCTTT; cdr3_aa: CASSPYGAGATEAFF
d_call: -; j_call: TRBJ1-1; cdr3_length: 16; clone_size: few; v_call: TRBV12-3/TRBV12-4; cdr3_nt: TGTGCCAGCAGTTTATTACGGACAGTCCCTGACACTGAAGCTTTCTTT; cdr3_aa: CASSLLRTVPDTEAFF
d_call: TRBD1; j_call: TRBJ2-2; cdr3_length: 17; clone_size: few; v_call: TRBV6-2/TRBV6-3; cdr3_nt: TGTGCCAGCAGTTACTGGTTCTACAGGGGGAACACCGGGGAGCTGTTTTTT; cdr3_aa: CASSYWFYRGNTGELFF
d_call: -; j_call: TRBJ1-2; cdr3_length: 14; clone_size: many; v_call: TRBV24-1; cdr3_nt: TGTGCCACCAGTGATTTGGTGGCAGACTATGGCTACACCTTC; cdr3_aa: CATSDLVADYGYTF
d_call: -; j_call: TRBJ1-2; cdr3_length: 14; clone_size: many; v_call: TRBV10-3; cdr3_nt: TGTGCCATCAGTGGGACACAAGCTAACTATGGCTACACCTTC; cdr3_aa: CAISGTQANYGYTF
d_call: -; j_call: TRBJ1-1; cdr3_length: 18; clone_size: -; v_call: TRBV15; cdr3_nt: TGTGCCACCAGCAGAGATTGGGACATCGTAGGCCTCCACAATGAAGCTTTCTTT; cdr3_aa: CATSRDWDIVGLHNEAFF
d_call: -; j_call: TRBJ2-7; cdr3_length: 18; clone_size: -; v_call: TRBV27; cdr3_nt: TGTGCCAGCAGTTTGGCTGGAGGGGGGAATACAGCGTCCTACGAGCAGTACTTC; cdr3_aa: CASSLAGGGNTASYEQYF
d_call: TRBD1; j_call: TRBJ1-1; cdr3_length: 12; clone_size: many; v_call: TRBV29-1; cdr3_nt: TGCAGCGTCGGACAGGGGATCACTGAAGCTTTCTTT; cdr3_aa: CSVGQGITEAFF
d_call: TRBD2; j_call: TRBJ2-4; cdr3_length: 14; clone_size: many; v_call: TRBV20-1; cdr3_nt: TGCAGTGCTGCCACCCCGCGGGAGGGTGACATTAAGTACTTC; cdr3_aa: CSAATPREGDIKYF
d_call: -; j_call: TRBJ1-1; cdr3_length: 14; clone_size: -; v_call: TRBV18; cdr3_nt: TGTGCCAGCTCACCAGATACAAGGAACACTGAAGCTTTCTTT; cdr3_aa: CASSPDTRNTEAFF
d_call: TRBD2; j_call: TRBJ2-7; cdr3_length: 15; clone_size: many; v_call: TRBV11-2; cdr3_nt: TGTGCCAGCAGTCATAGCGGGAGAGGAAACTACGAGCAGTACTTC; cdr3_aa: CASSHSGRGNYEQYF
d_call: -; j_call: TRBJ1-5; cdr3_length: 13; clone_size: few; v_call: TRBV6-1; cdr3_nt: TGTGCCAGCAGTGTTCCAGATTACCAGCCCCAGCATTTT; cdr3_aa: CASSVPDYQPQHF
d_call: -; j_call: TRBJ2-4; cdr3_length: 15; clone_size: few; v_call: TRBV12-3/TRBV12-4; cdr3_nt: TGTGCCAGCACCCACGGGGAGGACGCCAAAAACATTAAGTACTTC; cdr3_aa: CASTHGEDAKNIKYF
d_call: -; j_call: TRBJ1-6; cdr3_length: 15; clone_size: -; v_call: TRBV2; cdr3_nt: TGTGCCAGCAGTGTGGGTGGGACTCTTCGTTCACCCCTCCACTTT; cdr3_aa: CASSVGGTLRSPLHF
d_call: TRBD2; j_call: TRBJ2-7; cdr3_length: 13; clone_size: many; v_call: TRBV7-2; cdr3_nt: TGTGCCAGCAGCGCCGCTGGGGCGGGGGGGCAGTACTTC; cdr3_aa: CASSAAGAGGQYF
d_call: TRBD1; j_call: TRBJ2-5; cdr3_length: 15; clone_size: many; v_call: TRBV20-1; cdr3_nt: TGCAGTGCTAAAAGTTTTGGACAGGGCCAAGAGACCCAGTACTTC; cdr3_aa: CSAKSFGQGQETQYF
d_call: TRBD2; j_call: TRBJ2-7; cdr3_length: 14; clone_size: many; v_call: TRBV11-2; cdr3_nt: TGTGCCAGCAGCTTAGATTCTAGCGGGAGCTACTCCCCCTTC; cdr3_aa: CASSLDSSGSYSPF